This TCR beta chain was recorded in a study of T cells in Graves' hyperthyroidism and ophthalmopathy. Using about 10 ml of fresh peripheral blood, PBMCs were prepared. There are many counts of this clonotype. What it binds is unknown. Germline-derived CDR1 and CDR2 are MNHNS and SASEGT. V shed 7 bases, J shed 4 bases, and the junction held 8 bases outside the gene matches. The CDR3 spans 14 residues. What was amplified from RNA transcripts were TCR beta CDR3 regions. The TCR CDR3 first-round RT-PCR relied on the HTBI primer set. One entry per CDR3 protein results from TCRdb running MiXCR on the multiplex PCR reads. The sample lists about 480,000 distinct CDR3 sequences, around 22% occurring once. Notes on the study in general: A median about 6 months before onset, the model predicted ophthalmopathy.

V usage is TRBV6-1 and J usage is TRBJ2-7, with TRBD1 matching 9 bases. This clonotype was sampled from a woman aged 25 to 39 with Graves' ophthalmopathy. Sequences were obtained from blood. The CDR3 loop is CASTRSGTGYEQYF. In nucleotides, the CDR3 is TGTGCCAGCACCCGATCCGGGACAGGGTACGAGCAGTACTTC.